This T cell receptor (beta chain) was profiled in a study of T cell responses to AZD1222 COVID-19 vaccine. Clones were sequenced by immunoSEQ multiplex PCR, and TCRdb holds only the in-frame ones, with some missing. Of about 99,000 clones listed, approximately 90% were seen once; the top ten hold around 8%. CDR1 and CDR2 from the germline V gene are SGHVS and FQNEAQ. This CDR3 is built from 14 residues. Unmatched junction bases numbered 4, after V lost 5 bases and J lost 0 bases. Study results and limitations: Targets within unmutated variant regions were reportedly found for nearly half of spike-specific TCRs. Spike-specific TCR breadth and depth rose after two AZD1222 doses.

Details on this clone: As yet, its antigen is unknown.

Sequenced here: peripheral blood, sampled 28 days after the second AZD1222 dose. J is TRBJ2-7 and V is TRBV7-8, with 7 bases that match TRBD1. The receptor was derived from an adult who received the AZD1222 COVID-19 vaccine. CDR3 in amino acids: CASSPRTGSYEQYF. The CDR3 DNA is TGTGCCAGCAGCCCCCGGACAGGCTCCTACGAGCAGTACTTC.